A single sample is the source of the 3 T cell receptor beta chains below, sequenced in a study of blood T cell repertoires in COVID-19. Only in-frame clones appear in the TCRdb table, and some are missing; sequencing was by immunoSEQ multiplex PCR. The sample consists of around 65,000 clones, about 81% of them appearing once. Material: peripheral blood. All receptors come from a human donor in a cohort sampled during active COVID-19.

The rearrangement links TRBV5-1 to TRBJ2-3; 9 bases are shared with TRBD2. From germline, CDR1 is SGHRS and CDR2 YFSETQ. The CDR3 is 20 amino acids. Trimming removed 0 bases from V and 0 bases from J; junction bases left unmatched: 14. CDR3 sequence reads: CASSLDPSGTFATSTDTQYF. The CDR3 DNA sequence: TGCGCCAGCAGCTTGGACCCTAGCGGGACCTTTGCTACTAGCACAGATACGCAGTATTTT.

CDR3 amino acids: CASSFSLREQYF. The CDR3 nucleotides read TGTGCCAGCAGTTTCTCCCTTCGGGAGCAGTACTTC. V and J are TRBV28 and TRBJ2-7; D ambiguous. V was shortened by 3 bases and J by 7 bases, with 10 bases between the two germline ends. CDR1 is MDHEN, CDR2 SYDVKM, per germline. The CDR3 has 12 residues.

This clone was counted only a few times. V usage is TRBV9 and J usage is TRBJ1-6; 8 nucleotides agree with TRBD1. V was pared by 4 bases and J by 10 bases, with 10 bases of the junction left unmatched. Germline CDR1 and CDR2: SGDLS and YYNGEE. The CDR3 is 15 amino acids. CDR3 nucleotides: TGTGCCAGCAGCCCGACAGGGGACGTGAGATCACCCCTCCACTTT. Amino acids: CASSPTGDVRSPLHF. Drawing the rest from reference TRBV9 and TRBJ1-6, the complete variable domain is DSGVTQTPKHLITATGQRVTLRCSPRSGDLSVYWYQQSLDQGLQFLIQYYNGEERAKGNILERFSAQQFPDLHSELNLSSLELGDSALYFCASSPTGDVRSPLHFGNGTRLTVT.